This entry lists 27 T cell receptor beta chains sequenced from one sample in a study of blood T cell repertoires in COVID-19 (dated by TCRdb to the early 2020s). To prepare the library, the immunoSEQ multiplex PCR assay was applied. The table comes from immuneACCESS by way of TCRdb, which keeps in-frame sequences with V and J called. Part of the clones is missing from these tables; in studies checked, under half for an unresolved V gene and the rest for unknown reasons. Present in this sample are about 210,000 clones, approximately 85% of which were seen just once. The ten biggest clones cover more than 4.5% of the sample. Sequenced input: peripheral blood. The receptors here all came from a man aged 45-60 years with COVID-19, enrolled during active disease.

This clone was detected only once. The genes are TRBV7-9 and TRBJ1-4, with a possible D match to TRBD1 (6 bases). The CDR3 is made up of 14 amino acids. Trimming stripped 7 bases from V and 3 bases from J, with 12 bases between. CDR1 SEHNR and CDR2 FQNEAQ come from the germline V gene (reference sequence). CDR3 coding DNA: TGTGCCAGCACCCAAGGGGGAGCTAATGAAAAACTGTTTTTT. Amino acids: CASTQGGANEKLFF.

The chain recombines TRBV9 with TRBJ1-6; D not resolved. Germline CDR1 reads SGDLS; CDR2 reads YYNGEE. V gave up 0 bases and J gave up 4 bases, with 11 bases separating them. The CDR3 length is 16 residues. CDR3: CASSVEYEDYNSPLHF. For the CDR3, the DNA is TGTGCCAGCAGCGTAGAATACGAGGATTATAATTCACCCCTCCACTTT.

This clone has a single count. V and J are TRBV4-1 and TRBJ2-5; D is ambiguous. Germline CDR1 is MGHRA and CDR2 is YSYEKL. The CDR3 has 14 amino acids. Trimming took off 0 bases at V and 5 bases at J, with 10 bases between the two ends. The CDR3 here is CASSQESRKETQYF. DNA of the CDR3: TGCGCCAGCAGCCAAGAGTCCAGAAAGGAGACCCAGTACTTC.

The chain combines TRBV18 with TRBJ2-5, with 10 positions matching TRBD1. Germline CDR1 and CDR2: KGHSH and LQKENI. The CDR3 has 14 amino acids. The J segment lost 3 bases and the V segment lost 2 bases, leaving 0 bases of the junction unmatched. CDR3 amino acids: CASSPGTGEETQYF. CDR3 sequence (DNA): TGTGCCAGCTCACCAGGGACAGGGGAAGAGACCCAGTACTTC.

This rearrangement joins TRBV4-3 to TRBJ2-7; TRBD1 matches 7 bases. V dropped 4 bases and J dropped 1; count of bases not matched to a gene: 7. This CDR3 spans 15 amino acids. The germline V gene encodes CDR1 LGHNA and CDR2 YSLEER. The CDR3 protein is CASSPRQGESYEQYF. The CDR3 region has the DNA TGCGCCAGCAGCCCTAGACAGGGAGAGTCCTACGAGCAGTACTTC.

This chain uses TRBV5-1 with TRBJ2-7; D perhaps matches TRBD1 (6 bases). Germline values: CDR1 SGHRS, CDR2 YFSETQ. V lost 4 bases and J lost 3, with 14 bases in between. The CDR3 is made up of 14 amino acids. In nucleotides, the CDR3 is TGCGCCAGCAGCGATGACAGGTCACTCTACGAGCAGTACTTC. Amino acids: CASSDDRSLYEQYF.

This chain joins TRBV7-9 and TRBJ2-1; D remains ambiguous. Germline values: CDR1 SEHNR, CDR2 FQNEAQ (reference sequence). The V end was cut by 3 bases, the J end by 3 bases, with 6 bases between. The CDR3 contains 13 residues. CDR3 sequence reads: CASSFSIYNEQFF. As DNA, the CDR3 is TGTGCCAGCAGCTTTTCCATCTACAATGAGCAGTTCTTC.

This clone occurred once. The chain couples TRBV7-9 to TRBJ2-5; maybe TRBD2 (6 bases). The CDR3 loop spans 15 amino acids. CDR1 and CDR2 (germline): SEHNR, FQNEAQ (reference sequence). V was pared by 1 base and J by 4 bases, with 13 bases between. The CDR3 sequence is CASSLGSPGVETQYF. The DNA for the CDR3 is TGTGCCAGCAGCTTAGGTAGCCCGGGGGTAGAGACCCAGTACTTC.

The V call is TRBV27, the J call TRBJ2-3, with 7 nucleotides matching TRBD1. Germline trimming cut 0 bases from V and 6 bases from J; bases unmatched to any gene: 9. The CDR3 is 16 residues long. Germline CDR1 is MNHEY and CDR2 is SMNVEV (reference sequence). The CDR3 coding sequence is TGTGCCAGCAGTTTATCGGTCAGGGGGTCATACGATACGCAGTATTTT. Its protein product is CASSLSVRGSYDTQYF.

The rearrangement uses TRBV14 and TRBJ1-3; D may be TRBD1 (6 bases). This CDR3 has 15 amino acids. V gave up 7 bases and J gave up 3 bases, with 16 bases separating them. Germline V lookup: CDR1 SGHDN, CDR2 FVKESK. The CDR3 reads CASNPVGGSGNTIYF. Here the CDR3 DNA reads TGTGCCAGCAACCCAGTAGGGGGAAGTGGAAACACCATATATTTT.

This clone was observed a single time. The V and J genes are TRBV11-1 and TRBJ2-5; a weak D match, TRBD2 (5 bases). V dropped 6 bases and J dropped 7 bases, with 15 bases sitting between them. Germline assignment: CDR1 SGHAT and CDR2 FQDESV (reference sequence). The CDR3 runs 13 residues. DNA of the CDR3: TGTGCCAGCAGTCTGGAACTAGAGGGGACCCAGTACTTC. Translation: CASSLELEGTQYF.

The gene calls are TRBV5-6 and TRBJ2-1; maybe TRBD2 (6 bases). CDR3 size: 13 residues. Germline-derived CDR1 and CDR2 are SGHDT and YYEEEE. V shed 3 bases and J shed 10 bases, with 14 bases lying between them. In DNA form, the CDR3 reads TGTGCCAGCAGCTCACGACTAGTGGGGGAGCAGTTCTTC. It is translated as CASSSRLVGEQFF.

The chain has TRBV11-3 and TRBJ2-5; TRBD2 matches at 8 bases. The length of the CDR3 is 15 residues. The V gene end was trimmed by 5 bases and the J gene end by 1 base; junction bases not matched to a gene: 6. The germline CDR1 and CDR2 sequences are SGHNT and YENEEA. CDR3 sequence reads: CASSLTGTSQETQYF. As DNA, the CDR3 is TGTGCCAGCAGCCTCACCGGGACTAGCCAAGAGACCCAGTACTTC.

This chain connects TRBV25-1 to TRBJ1-4, with 10 bases matching TRBD1. From germline, CDR1 is MGHDK and CDR2 SYGVNS. The CDR3 is 16 residues long. Germline trimming cut 4 bases from V and 7 bases from J; bases unmatched to any gene: 9. The CDR3 DNA follows: TGTGCCAGCAGTGTTCCGCGGACAGGGGGTGTTGAAAAACTGTTTTTT. This gives the protein CASSVPRTGGVEKLFF.

The chain combines TRBV21-1 with TRBJ2-7; TRBD1 is taken as the D call from the table, unchecked against the DNA. TRBV21-1 is deemed a pseudogene. The CDR3 is 16 amino acids. The CDR3: CASSKAEGAPSGEQYF. The CDR3 DNA reads as TGTGCCAGCAGCAAAGCGGAGGGGGCCCCCTCGGGAGAGCAGTACTTC.

This clone has just a few counts. The chain recombines TRBV5-5 with TRBJ1-6; TRBD1 agrees at 7 bases. Germline V gene data show CDR1 as SGHKS and CDR2 as YYEKEE (reference sequence). The junction had 7 bases not matched to a gene; V was cut back by 4 bases and J by 6 bases. The CDR3 has 15 amino acids. CDR3 in amino acids: CASSPGDRVNSPLHF. The CDR3 nucleotides read TGTGCCAGCAGCCCCGGTGACAGGGTTAATTCACCCCTCCACTTT.

The chain recombines TRBV18 with TRBJ2-7; TRBD1 aligns across 8 bases. Trimming at V came to 3 bases and at J to 5 bases, leaving 0 bases not matched to a gene. This CDR3 has 12 residues. Germline loops: CDR1 KGHSH, CDR2 LQKENI. Here the CDR3 reads CASSPDRDEQYF. The CDR3 bases are TGTGCCAGCTCACCGGACAGGGACGAGCAGTACTTC.

This chain uses TRBV6-5 with TRBJ1-6; no firm D call. Deletions cut 0 bases from V and 5 bases from J, with 8 bases between. The CDR3 has 15 amino acids. Germline V CDR1 and CDR2: MNHEY, SVGAGI. The CDR3 sequence is CASSYSREDNSPLHF. DNA for the CDR3: TGTGCCAGCAGTTACTCTCGGGAGGATAATTCACCCCTCCACTTT.

V and J are TRBV11-1 and TRBJ1-3, with D possibly matching TRBD1 (6 bases). V dropped 5 bases and J dropped 1 base, with 12 bases sitting between them. Germline V gives CDR1 SGHAT, CDR2 FQDESV (reference sequence). The length of the CDR3 is 15 residues. The CDR3 here is CASSAGTPSGNTIYF. The DNA of the CDR3 is TGTGCCAGCAGCGCCGGGACACCGTCTGGAAACACCATATATTTT.

The CDR3 loop reads CASSLARGGTIYF. The CDR3 DNA reads as TGTGCCAGCAGCTTAGCCAGGGGTGGCACCATATATTTT. This chain connects TRBV7-9 to TRBJ1-3, with a weak D call TRBD1 (6 bases). The CDR3 has 13 amino acids. Trimming stripped 0 bases from V and 9 bases from J, with 9 bases between. Germline CDR1 SEHNR, CDR2 FQNEAQ (reference sequence).

The chain recombines TRBV14 with TRBJ1-6, with 10 bases aligning to TRBD1. Trimming at V came to 2 bases and at J to 10 bases, leaving 5 bases not matched to a gene. The CDR3 has 15 residues. Germline V gene lookup returns CDR1 SGHDN and CDR2 FVKESK. This CDR3 reads CASSQTGTGVSPLHF. The CDR3 DNA follows: TGTGCCAGCAGCCAAACCGGGACAGGGGTATCACCCCTCCACTTT.

The V call is TRBV24-1, the J call TRBJ2-3; tentatively, D is TRBD1 (5 bases). V was trimmed by 9 bases and J by 0 bases, leaving 6 bases between them. The CDR3 sequence is 12 residues long. Germline lookup yields CDR1 KGHDR and CDR2 SFDVKD. CDR3 amino acids: CATGASTDTQYF. CDR3 bases: TGTGCCACCGGGGCTAGCACAGATACGCAGTATTTT.

This rearrangement joins TRBV3-1 (or the pseudogene TRBV3-2) to TRBJ1-4; D gene ambiguous. CDR3 length equals 15 residues. Germline V CDR1 and CDR2: LGHDT, YNNKEL (reference sequence). V was cut by 2 bases and J by 6 bases, with 13 bases left in between. This chain's CDR3 is CASSQYTLRDEKLFF. The CDR3 nucleotides are TGTGCCAGCAGCCAATACACTCTGAGGGATGAAAAACTGTTTTTT.

In its sample, this clone was seen once. This chain connects TRBV5-6 to TRBJ2-6; D is perhaps TRBD2 (5 bases). V lost 2 bases to trimming and J lost 2 bases, with 8 bases between them. The CDR3 contains 15 residues. Germline V gives CDR1 SGHDT, CDR2 YYEEEE. CDR3 DNA sequence: TGTGCCAGCAGCTTAATCGGGACTGGGGCCAACGTCCTGACTTTC. This codes for CASSLIGTGANVLTF. The full variable domain, rest sourced from reference TRBV5-6 and TRBJ2-6, is DAGVTQSPTHLIKTRGQQVTLRCSPKSGHDTVSWYQQALGQGPQFIFQYYEEEERQRGNFPDRFSGHQFPNYSSELNVNALLLGDSALYLCASSLIGTGANVLTFGAGSRLTVL.

V is TRBV12-3 or TRBV12-4 and J is TRBJ2-4; possible D gene TRBD2, 5 bases. Deletions cut 3 bases from V and 7 bases from J, with 10 bases between. The CDR3 runs 13 residues. The CDR3 here is CASSFSSGNIQYF. The CDR3, as DNA: TGTGCCAGCAGTTTTTCGTCGGGGAACATTCAGTACTTC.

The chain joins TRBV28 to TRBJ2-3; 7 nucleotides line up with TRBD2. From germline, CDR1 is MDHEN and CDR2 SYDVKM. V shed 6 bases and J 7 bases; nucleotides not matched to a gene: 16. This CDR3 spans 16 amino acids. In DNA form, the CDR3 reads TGTGCCAGCAGCAGCGCTCTGGCCGGGGGGACCCATACGCAGTATTTT. This encodes CASSSALAGGTHTQYF.

V usage is TRBV30 and J usage is TRBJ1-3; TRBD1 is a possible D gene (5 bases). Trimming stripped 5 bases from V and 0 bases from J, with 11 bases between. Looked up from germline, CDR1 is GTSNPN and CDR2 is SVGIG (reference sequence). There are 14 residues in the CDR3. CDR3 loop: CAWSRTNSGNTIYF. The DNA for the CDR3 is TGTGCCTGGTCTAGGACAAACTCTGGAAACACCATATATTTT.